These T cell receptor beta chains were read from a single sample in a study of cytomegalovirus exposure and HLA in healthy donors. Clones were read by immunoSEQ multiplex PCR, and TCRdb kept only the in-frame ones, dropping some. This sample contains some 130,000 clones. Sequences were obtained from PBMCs. Receptors were obtained from a woman aged 40 to 55 in good health and CMV-seropositive. CDR3s include the opening cysteine and the closing phenylalanine or tryptophan. The D gene is left open where the match is weak.

v_call	d_call	j_call	cdr3_aa	cdr3_nt
TRBV6-1	-	TRBJ2-2	CASSEVPGGLRTGELFF	TGTGCCAGCAGTGAAGTGCCAGGGGGACTTCGGACCGGGGAGCTGTTTTTT
TRBV4-2	-	TRBJ2-1	CASSQEAPLPGVSNALQQFF	TGTGCCAGCAGCCAAGAAGCCCCTTTACCGGGAGTAAGCAATGCCCTGCAGCAGTTCTTC
TRBV9	TRBD2	TRBJ2-2	CASSVKGGLGRTVGELFF	TGTGCCAGCAGCGTAAAGGGGGGACTAGGGAGGACAGTCGGGGAGCTGTTTTTT
TRBV21-1	-	TRBJ1-1	CASSILGASTEAFF	TGTGCCAGCAGCATTCTGGGGGCTAGCACTGAAGCTTTCTTT
TRBV9	-	TRBJ2-3	CASSARQGTDTQYF	TGTGCCAGCAGCGCCCGACAGGGCACAGATACGCAGTATTTT
TRBV29-1	-	TRBJ2-7	CSVQMGGYEQYF	TGCAGCGTTCAAATGGGGGGTTACGAGCAGTACTTC
TRBV6-1	-	TRBJ1-1	CASKEGVTEAFF	TGTGCCAGCAAAGAGGGAGTCACTGAAGCTTTCTTT
TRBV7-8	-	TRBJ2-7	CASGRALSGRYEQYF	TGTGCCAGCGGCCGGGCTTTGTCGGGAAGGTACGAGCAGTACTTC
TRBV6-1	TRBD1	TRBJ1-5	CASRGTGLEQPQHF	TGTGCCAGCAGGGGGACAGGGTTGGAGCAGCCCCAGCATTTT
TRBV2	-	TRBJ2-7	CASSGSQGGEQYF	TGTGCCAGCAGTGGCTCTCAAGGGGGCGAGCAGTACTTC